This entry is about one TCR beta chain. Using immunoSEQ multiplex PCR, the repertoire was profiled, and TCRdb retains in-frame clones only, with some absent. The data show about 95,000 clones, 85% seen once. These data belong to a study of control samples from healthy donors and cancer patients. Sequencing input: blood. The clonotype was recovered from a man aged 30 to 39 in good health.

CDR3 loop: CASSQRDSSYEQYF. The CDR3 DNA follows: TGTGCCAGCAGTCAGAGGGACAGCTCCTACGAGCAGTACTTC. The chain joins TRBV6-5 to TRBJ2-7, with 7 bases aligning to TRBD1. This CDR3 has 14 residues. Looked up from germline, CDR1 is MNHEY and CDR2 is SVGAGI. V lost 5 bases, J lost 0 bases, and 4 bases stayed unmatched.